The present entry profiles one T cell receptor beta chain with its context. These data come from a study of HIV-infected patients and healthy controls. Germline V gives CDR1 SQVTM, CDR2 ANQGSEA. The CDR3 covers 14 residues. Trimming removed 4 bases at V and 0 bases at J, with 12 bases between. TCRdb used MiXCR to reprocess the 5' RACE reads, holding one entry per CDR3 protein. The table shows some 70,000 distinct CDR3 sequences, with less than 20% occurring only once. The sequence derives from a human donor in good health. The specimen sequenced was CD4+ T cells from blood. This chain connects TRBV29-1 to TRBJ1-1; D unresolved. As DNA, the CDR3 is TGCAGCGTTGTTCCGGGAGCTATGAACACTGAAGCTTTCTTT. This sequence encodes CSVVPGAMNTEAFF.